A single sample is the source of the 8 T cell receptor beta chains below, sequenced in a study of T cells after yellow fever vaccination (dated by TCRdb to between 2019 and 2020). According to the study, the label for this sample's treatment or condition signals: live attenuated yellow fever vaccine strain. Receptor amplification or capture employed 5' RACE. This sample was sequenced with an Illumina HiSeq 2500. TCRdb passed the public sequencing reads through fastp at Q25 and MiXCR, retaining productive beta sequences. When rows share a CDR3 protein, they turn into one entry using the most common DNA and genes. The sample table lists about 360,000 distinct CDR3 sequences, more than 5.5% of them with a count of one. Of the sample, over 14% is held by the ten largest clones. The specimen was PBMCs, collected 5 days after the yellow fever booster vaccination. These receptors were taken from a man younger than 40 who received the YFV17D yellow fever vaccine.

The sample holds a few counts of this clonotype. The genes are TRBV10-2 and TRBJ1-1; 7 nucleotides align to TRBD1. J was trimmed by 5 bases and V by 3 bases; bases with no gene match: 6. The CDR3 has 14 amino acids. Germline loops: CDR1 WSHSY, CDR2 SAAADI. DNA for the CDR3: TGCGCCAGCAGTGAAGAGGGGGCCGGGACTGAAGCTTTCTTT. This encodes CASSEEGAGTEAFF.

This clonotype was recorded a few times. The chain couples TRBV25-1 to TRBJ2-3; D is unclear. Germline CDR1 reads MGHDK; CDR2 reads SYGVNS. Trimming cost V 2 bases and J 2 bases, with 2 bases left between them. The CDR3 is made up of 12 amino acids. The CDR3 region has the DNA TGTGCCAGCAGTGAAGACACAGATACGCAGTATTTT. Its translation: CASSEDTDTQYF.

This clonotype was counted only a few times. V and J are TRBV4-3 and TRBJ2-3, with TRBD1 as a possible D gene (7 bases). V lost 1 base and J 2 bases, leaving 19 bases between the germline ends. From germline, CDR1 is LGHNA and CDR2 YSLEER. The CDR3 totals 18 residues. CDR3 DNA: TGCGCCAGCAGCCAAGGGGGAGTAAGACAGGGACTCACAGATACGCAGTATTTT. Protein product: CASSQGGVRQGLTDTQYF.

This clonotype was observed a handful of times. This sequence joins TRBV5-1 and TRBJ2-5, with 8 positions matching TRBD1. Germline values: CDR1 SGHRS, CDR2 YFSETQ. CDR3 length equals 15 residues. After removal of 0 bases from V and 4 bases from J, the junction contained 5 bases not matched to a gene. CDR3 coding DNA: TGCGCCAGCAGCTTGGGACAGGGGCAACGAGAGACCCAGTACTTC. Amino acid sequence: CASSLGQGQRETQYF. The full variable domain, with the rest looked up from reference TRBV5-1 and TRBJ2-5, is KAGVTQTPRYLIKTRGQQVTLSCSPISGHRSVSWYQQTPGQGLQFLFEYFSETQRNKGNFPGRFSGRQFSNSRSEMNVSTLELGDSALYLCASSLGQGQRETQYFGPGTRLLVL.

The V and J genes are TRBV10-3 and TRBJ1-1; 9 bases match TRBD1. With V trimmed by 0 bases and J by 11 bases, 10 bases remained unmatched. The CDR3 extends over 15 amino acids. CDR1 ENHRY and CDR2 SYGVKD come from the germline V gene. The CDR3 DNA follows: TGTGCCATCAGTGAGTCGACAGGGGGGGGTGACGTGGCTTTCTTT. Protein sequence: CAISESTGGGDVAFF.

This clonotype has a handful of counts. The genes are TRBV20-1 and TRBJ2-2, with TRBD2 as a possible D gene (6 bases). Trimming took 1 base from V and 1 from J, leaving 16 bases between them. CDR3 length: 17 residues. Germline V gene lookup returns CDR1 DFQATT and CDR2 SNEGSKA (reference sequence). The CDR3, as DNA: TGCAGTGCTAGAGCCTTCGAAGGGAGGATGAACACCGGGGAGCTGTTTTTT. Translating gives CSARAFEGRMNTGELFF.

This clonotype was counted at least ten times. The V call is TRBV20-1, the J call TRBJ2-1, with 11 bases lining up with TRBD2. The J segment lost 4 bases and the V segment lost 5 bases, leaving 7 bases of the junction unmatched. CDR3 length: 15 amino acids. Germline V gives CDR1 DFQATT, CDR2 SNEGSKA (reference sequence). The CDR3, as DNA: TGCAGTGCTGCACAACTAGCGGGAGTATACAATGAGCAGTTCTTC. Its protein product is CSAAQLAGVYNEQFF.

This clonotype has a handful of counts. The chain carries TRBV19 and TRBJ2-7, with D unclear. CDR1 and CDR2 (germline): LNHDA, SQIVND (reference sequence). V was trimmed by 5 bases and J by 1 base, leaving 9 bases between them. There are 13 residues in the CDR3. This chain's CDR3 is CASSRANSYEQYF. CDR3 coding DNA: TGTGCCAGTAGTCGAGCGAATTCCTACGAGCAGTACTTC.